This TCR beta chain was captured by sequencing in a study of graft-versus-host responses after intestinal transplantation. The data were produced by immunoSEQ multiplex PCR, yet TCRdb's version contains in-frame clones alone and is incomplete. The sample holds 90,000 to 120,000 clones; roughly 90% are singletons and the top ten take around 0.73%. There are 16 residues in the CDR3. Deletions cut 5 bases from V and 2 bases from J, with 19 bases between. In germline, CDR1 is SGHRS, CDR2 YFSETQ. This clone was seen just once. What it binds is not known. The receptor was isolated from a human donor who was the organ donor for an intestinal transplant. Sequences were derived from unstimulated CD4+ T cells sorted from spleen or lymph node cells, sampled before transplant. The genes are TRBV5-1 and TRBJ2-5; perhaps TRBD1 as D (6 bases). The CDR3 nucleotides read TGCGCCAGCAGTTTATTCGGGGCAGGGGCTCAAGAGACCCAGTACTTC. Encoded protein: CASSLFGAGAQETQYF.